What follows is one TCR beta chain and its context. Its antigen is not known. The record originates from a study of OX40 agonist ivuxolimab in advanced cancers. Study overall: People in dose escalation had one of these cancers: hepatocellular carcinoma, melanoma, renal cell or head and neck cancer.

Study-wide results and limits: Average numbers of expanded clones were greater in CD8+ T cells than in CD4+. Clonal expansion was seen in CD4+ and CD8+ blood T cells by week 6 at 0.1 to 3.0 mg/kg.

Clones were sequenced by immunoSEQ multiplex PCR, and TCRdb holds only the in-frame ones, with some missing. The sample holds tens of thousands of clones, under 95% seen once. The CDR3 runs 15 residues. Autoimmune disease history or systemic immunosuppression led to patients being barred. Sequenced here: CD4+ or CD8+ T cells sorted from blood, sampled in a trial of the OX40 agonist ivuxolimab. J is TRBJ2-2 and V is TRBV21-1; TRBD1 is taken as the D call from the table, unchecked against the DNA. TRBV21-1 is a listed pseudogene. This clonotype was obtained from an adult with an advanced solid tumor such as melanoma, head and neck, liver or kidney cancer. CDR3 residues: CASSNQGAHTGELFF. The CDR3 DNA reads as TGTGCCAGCAGCAACCAGGGGGCACACACCGGGGAGCTGTTTTTT.